This passage covers 20 T cell receptor beta chains from one sample sequenced in a study of shared clonotypes between healthy human individuals. Sequenced by immunoSEQ multiplex PCR; TCRdb stores in-frame clones only, minus some. The sample has 1 million to 1.2 million clones, roughly 80% seen once; the top ten hold more than 0.85%. The specimen was memory CD4+ T cells from PBMCs. The subset here: CD45RA-negative fraction. The receptors were sampled from a young man in good health. Some clones in this sample may be carry-over from other donors' samples.

The CDR3 DNA follows: TGCGCCAGCAGCGCCCTCACCGGGTACTATGGCTACACCTTC. It is translated as CASSALTGYYGYTF. The V call is TRBV5-1, the J call TRBJ1-2; no reliable D call. The germline gives CDR1 SGHRS, CDR2 YFSETQ. Trimming stripped 4 bases from V and 3 bases from J, with 13 bases between. The CDR3 runs 14 residues.

This chain joins TRBV5-6 and TRBJ1-1; 9 bases map to TRBD1. V shed 4 bases and J 5 bases; nucleotides not matched to a gene: 6. The CDR3 consists of 14 residues. Germline CDR1 reads SGHDT; CDR2 reads YYEEEE. CDR3 protein: CASSEGQGWTEAFF. CDR3 in DNA: TGTGCCAGCAGCGAGGGACAGGGTTGGACTGAAGCTTTCTTT. The whole variable domain, remainder taken from reference TRBV5-6 and TRBJ1-1, is DAGVTQSPTHLIKTRGQQVTLRCSPKSGHDTVSWYQQALGQGPQFIFQYYEEEERQRGNFPDRFSGHQFPNYSSELNVNALLLGDSALYLCASSEGQGWTEAFFGQGTRLTVV.

This clone has a single count. The rearrangement links TRBV7-9 to TRBJ2-5; no firm D call. CDR3 length: 14 residues. V was clipped by 2 bases and J by 0 bases, with 7 bases between them. The V gene's germline CDR1 is SEHNR and CDR2 FQNEAQ (reference sequence). Written as DNA, the CDR3 is TGTGCCAGCAGCTTATTTGGGGACCAAGAGACCCAGTACTTC. This gives the protein CASSLFGDQETQYF.

The V call is TRBV28, the J call TRBJ2-1, with 10 nucleotides matching TRBD2. Trimming at V came to 6 bases and at J to 15 bases, leaving 14 bases not matched to a gene. The CDR3 sequence is 14 residues long. Germline CDR1 MDHEN, CDR2 SYDVKM. CDR3 sequence (DNA): TGTGCCAGCAGACTCCAAGGGACTAGCGCCCTGTGGTTCTTC. It specifies CASRLQGTSALWFF.

The chain carries TRBV10-3 and TRBJ2-7; D unclear. The V end lost 1 base, the J end lost 2 bases, and 15 bases lay between the germline ends. Germline V gene lookup returns CDR1 ENHRY and CDR2 SYGVKD. This CDR3 is built from 16 residues. CDR3 protein: CAISEYSPSDTYEQYF. CDR3 in DNA: TGTGCCATCAGTGAGTACTCACCCAGCGACACCTACGAGCAGTACTTC.

This clone was seen more than once but under ten times. V and J are TRBV7-2 and TRBJ1-2; 8 bases map to TRBD1. V lost 4 bases and J lost 8; bases outside the gene matches: 9. Germline-derived CDR1 and CDR2 are SGHTA and FQGNSA. There are 14 residues in the CDR3. CDR3 sequence: CASSSQGATVGYTF. In DNA, the CDR3 is TGTGCCAGCAGCTCGCAGGGGGCGACGGTAGGCTACACCTTC.

CDR3 DNA sequence: TGTGCCATCAGGGGACAGGGAGGGAACACTGAAGCTTTCTTT. It is translated as CAIRGQGGNTEAFF. V and J are TRBV10-3 and TRBJ1-1; 9 bases map to TRBD1. The length of the CDR3 is 14 residues. Germline V lookup: CDR1 ENHRY, CDR2 SYGVKD. V shed 6 bases and J 1 base; nucleotides not matched to a gene: 3.

This chain links TRBV28 with TRBJ1-1; D remains unclear. This CDR3 has 14 amino acids. V lost 2 bases and J 4 bases, leaving 11 bases between the germline ends. Germline CDR1 MDHEN, CDR2 SYDVKM. In DNA, the CDR3 is TGTGCCAGCAGTTTACTTAGCAGGCCCACTGAAGCTTTCTTT. Amino acid sequence: CASSLLSRPTEAFF.

The chain recombines TRBV4-3 with TRBJ1-1; D not certain. The CDR3 contains 14 residues. Trimming shortened V by 0 bases and J by 2 bases, and 7 bases separated the two germline ends. In germline, CDR1 is LGHNA, CDR2 YSLEER. The CDR3 DNA is TGCGCCAGCAGCCAAGACAGTTTTAACACTGAAGCTTTCTTT. Residues: CASSQDSFNTEAFF.

This chain connects TRBV6-5 to TRBJ2-7; 7 bases fit TRBD2. V shed 4 bases and J 6 bases; nucleotides not matched to a gene: 9. The CDR3 runs to 14 residues. Germline-derived CDR1 and CDR2 are MNHEY and SVGAGI. CDR3 DNA sequence: TGTGCCAGCAGTTGGGGGGGGGATTCACTCGAGCAGTACTTC. Translation: CASSWGGDSLEQYF.

The chain carries TRBV7-6 and TRBJ2-6; no definite D call. The CDR3 is made up of 16 amino acids. The germline V gene encodes CDR1 SGHVS and CDR2 FNYEAQ. V was trimmed by 1 base and J by 0 bases, leaving 7 bases between them. The CDR3 loop reads CASSLGLSSGANVLTF. The CDR3 nucleotides are TGTGCCAGCAGCTTAGGACTGAGCTCTGGGGCCAACGTCCTGACTTTC.

In regard to this clone: Other DNA sequences from this sample encode an identical CDR3 as well. The chain has TRBV30 and TRBJ1-5; D not resolved. Germline CDR1 and CDR2: GTSNPN and SVGIG (reference sequence). The CDR3 length is 13 residues. V lost 4 bases to trimming and J lost 2 bases, with 9 bases between them. Here the CDR3 DNA reads TGTGCCTGGACGGGTGGTGGCAATCAGCCCCAGCATTTT. It is translated as CAWTGGGNQPQHF. Looking up the rest from reference TRBV30 and TRBJ1-5 gives the full variable domain: SQTIHQWPATLVQPVGSPLSLECTVEGTSNPNLYWYRQAAGRGLQLLFYSVGIGQISSEVPQNLSASRPQDRQFILSSKKLLLSDSGFYLCAWTGGGNQPQHFGDGTRLSIL.

The rearrangement joins TRBV9 to TRBJ2-1; 14 bases agree with TRBD2. Germline V gene lookup returns CDR1 SGDLS and CDR2 YYNGEE. The CDR3 runs 16 residues. With 1 base clipped from V and 7 bases from J, the junction kept 4 bases outside the gene matches. The CDR3 spells CASSVLGLAGGNEQFF. DNA for the CDR3: TGTGCCAGCAGCGTATTAGGACTAGCGGGAGGTAATGAGCAGTTCTTC.

The chain recombines TRBV9 with TRBJ2-2; no definite D call. Deletions cut 1 base from V and 4 bases from J, with 11 bases between. Germline V CDR1 and CDR2: SGDLS, YYNGEE. This CDR3 spans 15 amino acids. The CDR3 coding sequence is TGTGCCAGCAGCGTACCCCCCTGGGGCACCGGGGAGCTGTTTTTT. Encoded protein: CASSVPPWGTGELFF.

The V call is TRBV5-1, the J call TRBJ1-2, with D perhaps TRBD1 (5 bases). Trimming took 4 bases from V and 8 from J, leaving 12 bases between them. Germline assignment: CDR1 SGHRS and CDR2 YFSETQ. This CDR3 contains 12 residues. CDR3 nucleotide sequence: TGCGCCAGCAGCGAAAGCAGGGACGGCTACACCTTC. The encoded protein is CASSESRDGYTF.

This chain links TRBV27 with TRBJ1-2; no reliable D call. Trimming took off 6 bases at V and 7 bases at J, with 12 bases between the two ends. This CDR3 spans 12 amino acids. Germline V gene lookup returns CDR1 MNHEY and CDR2 SMNVEV (reference sequence). CDR3 DNA: TGTGCCAGCAGGGGAGACGGACGTGGCTACACCTTC. Amino acids: CASRGDGRGYTF.

This chain links TRBV6-4 with TRBJ2-3; D remains ambiguous. V dropped 3 bases and J dropped 0 bases, with 13 bases sitting between them. The CDR3 has 16 amino acids. Germline CDR1 MRHNA, CDR2 SNTAGT. CDR3 nucleotides: TGTGCCAGCAGTGAGATCAGAGCCTCTAGCACAGATACGCAGTATTTT. The encoded protein is CASSEIRASSTDTQYF.

The chain has TRBV13 and TRBJ2-5; TRBD1 aligns across 7 bases. The V and J ends lost 4 bases and 9 bases, in that order; junction bases with no gene match: 14. This CDR3 contains 15 residues. Germline V gene lookup returns CDR1 PRHDT and CDR2 FYEKMQ (reference sequence). CDR3 loop: CASSSQGPRRFAQYF. CDR3 DNA: TGTGCCAGCAGCTCACAGGGGCCGCGTCGATTTGCCCAGTACTTC.

This clone was counted only a few times. This chain connects TRBV7-3 to TRBJ2-2; 8 nucleotides align to TRBD2. Germline lookup yields CDR1 SGHTA and CDR2 FQGTGA. Unmatched junction bases numbered 9, after V lost 5 bases and J lost 4 bases. The CDR3 loop spans 16 amino acids. The CDR3 reads CASSPTGTRGTGELFF. DNA for the CDR3: TGTGCCAGCAGCCCCACCGGGACTAGAGGCACCGGGGAGCTGTTTTTT.

For this clone: The same CDR3 also results from other DNA sequences found in this sample. The chain couples TRBV5-1 to TRBJ2-3; TRBD2 agrees at 8 bases. From germline, CDR1 is SGHRS and CDR2 YFSETQ. The CDR3 covers 15 residues. V was pared by 2 bases and J by 0 bases, with 2 bases of the junction left unmatched. In DNA, the CDR3 is TGCGCCAGCAGCTTCGGGGGGGCTAGCACAGATACGCAGTATTTT. Protein product: CASSFGGASTDTQYF.